The T cell receptor beta chain described here comes from a study of blood T cell repertoires in COVID-19. Germline CDR1 MDHEN, CDR2 SYDVKM. The trim removed 2 bases at V and 5 bases at J, leaving 5 bases unmatched. The CDR3 contains 15 residues. Using immunoSEQ multiplex PCR, the repertoire was profiled, and TCRdb retains in-frame clones only, with some absent. The sample lists about 180,000 clones; 80% to 90% were seen once. This sequence originates from a man between 60 and 70 years old with acute or convalescent COVID-19. V gene TRBV28 combines with J gene TRBJ1-4; TRBD1 matches at 7 bases. What was sequenced was peripheral blood. The CDR3 sequence is CASSLGQVNNEKLFF. CDR3 in DNA: TGTGCCAGCAGTTTAGGACAGGTGAACAATGAAAAACTGTTTTTT. The full variable domain, its missing parts supplied by reference TRBV28 and TRBJ1-4, is DVKVTQSSRYLVKRTGEKVFLECVQDMDHENMFWYRQDPGLGLRLIYFSYDVKMKEKGDIPEGYSVSREKKERFSLILESASTNQTSMYLCASSLGQVNNEKLFFGSGTQLSVL.